The 23 T cell receptor beta chains below all came from one sample that was sequenced in a study of T cell clonality in common variable immunodeficiency. Study-wide results and caveats: Fewer deletions and N-nucleotide insertions were reportedly seen in common variable immunodeficiency TCR beta sequences.

Sequenced by immunoSEQ multiplex PCR; TCRdb stores in-frame clones only, minus some. The sample includes 25,000 to 30,000 clones, none of them occurring once. No antigen is known for these receptors. The sample consisted of peripheral blood mononuclear cells. The receptors derive from a human donor with common variable immunodeficiency.

This clone has more than one count but fewer than ten. The read halts 3 residues ahead of the CDR3 end, with the missing end drawn from the germline J gene. The chain links TRBV7-3 to TRBJ2-1; 14 bases match TRBD2. Trimming removed 2 bases from V and 7 bases from J; junction bases left unmatched: 4. The CDR3 runs to 16 residues. The V gene's germline CDR1 is SGHTA and CDR2 FQGTGA. The part of the CDR3 DNA that was read is TGTGCCAGCAGCTTAGAGGGGACTAGCGGGAGAAATGAG. This encodes CASSLEGTSGRNE. The whole CDR3 protein reads CASSLEGTSGRNEQFF.

Many counts were recorded for this clone. The read terminates 3 residues ahead of where the CDR3 ends, so the germline J gene completes it. The V call is TRBV5-4, the J call TRBJ1-1; D gene ambiguous. V shed 1 base and J shed 0 bases, with 4 bases lying between them. The germline V gene has CDR1 SGHNT and CDR2 YYREEE (reference sequence). The length of the CDR3 is 13 residues. The CDR3 sequence is CASSLFMNTEAFF. The CDR3 bases that were read are TGTGCCAGCAGCTTGTTCATGAACACTGAA.

Concerning this clone itself: The missing CDR3 end, 3 residues past where the read stops, is filled in from the germline J gene. The genes are TRBV20-1 and TRBJ2-5; TRBD2 might be the D (5 bases). Per the germline V gene, CDR1 is DFQATT and CDR2 is SNEGSKA (reference sequence). CDR3 length: 13 amino acids. V was cut by 3 bases and J by 6 bases, with 14 bases left in between. This chain's CDR3 is CSARRGLQQTQYF. The sequenced part of the CDR3 DNA is TGCAGTGCTAGGCGCGGGCTTCAACAGACC.

Comment on this clone: Read coverage stops 3 residues before the CDR3 terminus; the germline J gene supplies the remainder. The rearrangement links TRBV2 to TRBJ2-7, with D possibly being TRBD1 (8 bases). The CDR3 totals 14 residues. Germline V gives CDR1 SNHLY, CDR2 FYNNEI. Trimming removed 7 bases from V and 0 bases from J, with 13 bases in between. The covered CDR3 bases are TGTGCCAGCAAGCGGGACAGGAGCTCCTACGAG. Encoded protein: CASKRDRSSYE. The full CDR3 protein is CASKRDRSSYEQYF.

This clone has at least ten counts. The read gets to within 3 residues of the CDR3 end, and the germline J gene fills in the rest. This chain links TRBV30 with TRBJ2-1; 13 bases line up with TRBD2. The germline CDR1 and CDR2 sequences are GTSNPN and SVGIG (reference sequence). The CDR3 length is 17 residues. Trimming at V came to 3 bases and at J to 9 bases, leaving 14 bases not matched to a gene. CDR3: CAWRDLGTSGKRGEQFF. Incomplete CDR3 DNA: TGTGCCTGGAGGGACTTGGGGACTAGCGGGAAAAGAGGTGAG.

This clone was seen many times. CDR3: CSVEGRGWEETQYF. The covered CDR3 bases are TGCAGCGTTGAGGGCAGGGGATGGGAAGAGACC. The chain links TRBV29-1 to TRBJ2-5; perhaps TRBD1 as D (6 bases). The DNA ends 3 residues before the CDR3 does, and the rest of the CDR3 is filled in from the germline J gene. Germline V gives CDR1 SQVTM, CDR2 ANQGSEA. The V end was cut by 3 bases, the J end by 3 bases, with 14 bases between. The CDR3 spans 14 residues.

A remark on this clone: With the read ending 3 residues before the CDR3 end, the germline J gene is used to fill in that end. Additional DNA sequences in this sample encode the identical CDR3. The V and J genes are TRBV7-6 and TRBJ2-6, with 11 bases matching TRBD2. The CDR3 sequence is 18 residues long. The trim removed 5 bases at V and 0 bases at J, leaving 6 bases unmatched. The germline V gene encodes CDR1 SGHVS and CDR2 FNYEAQ. The CDR3 sequence is CASSLTSGKTSGANVLTF. Partial CDR3 DNA: TGTGCCAGCAGCCTGACTAGCGGGAAGACCTCTGGGGCCAACGTC.

This clone was seen ten or more times. Read sequence stops 3 residues before the CDR3 end, and the germline J gene provides the missing end. J is TRBJ2-1 and V is TRBV19, with 9 bases lining up with TRBD2. V was clipped by 3 bases and J by 5 bases; unmatched bases: 5. CDR3 size: 15 residues. CDR1 and CDR2 (germline): LNHDA, SQIVND (reference sequence). The sequenced CDR3 bases are TGTGCCAGTAGTATCCTAGCGGGATCCAACAATGAG. This codes for CASSILAGSNNE. The whole CDR3 is CASSILAGSNNEQFF.

In its sample, this clone was seen a few times. The CDR3 end falls 3 residues outside the read, so it is completed with the germline J gene. This rearrangement joins TRBV7-9 to TRBJ2-3, with 7 bases aligning to TRBD2. Trimming removed 5 bases from V and 8 bases from J; junction bases left unmatched: 13. The germline gives CDR1 SEHNR, CDR2 FQNEAQ (reference sequence). This CDR3 contains 15 residues. CDR3 bases read: TGTGCCAGCAGCCCCCCGAGCGGGCAGCGGGGTACG. It yields the protein CASSPPSGQRGT. The complete CDR3 protein is CASSPPSGQRGTQYF.

This clone was seen a handful of times. The CDR3 is cut off 3 residues early in the read; its end comes from the germline J gene. The chain employs TRBV5-1 and TRBJ2-7, with a possible D match to TRBD1 (5 bases). The germline V and J ends were trimmed by 7 bases and 6 bases, with 20 bases remaining between them. The CDR3 sequence is 14 residues long. Germline assignment: CDR1 SGHRS and CDR2 YFSETQ. CDR3 amino acids: CASGDGGTGGEQYF. The CDR3 DNA, read in part, is TGCGCCAGCGGAGATGGTGGTACAGGTGGCGAG.

In regard to this clone: The read stops 3 residues short of the end of the CDR3; the missing end is completed from the germline J gene. V is TRBV19 and J is TRBJ1-5, with 9 bases that match TRBD1. The J segment lost 7 bases and the V segment lost 7 bases, leaving 11 bases of the junction unmatched. Per the germline V gene, CDR1 is LNHDA and CDR2 is SQIVND (reference sequence). This CDR3 spans 15 amino acids. The covered CDR3 bases are TGTGCCAGTACCCTGGACAGGGGCCTGGGGCAGCCC. This gives the protein CASTLDRGLGQP. The complete CDR3 protein is CASTLDRGLGQPQHF.

This clone appeared a few times. The read terminates 3 residues before the CDR3 end, so the remaining end is supplied by the germline J gene. In the same sample, other DNA sequences code for this CDR3. This chain uses TRBV18 with TRBJ1-6; D unclear. V lost 2 bases to trimming and J lost 9 bases, with 11 bases between them. The germline CDR1 and CDR2 sequences are KGHSH and LQKENI. The CDR3 has 14 amino acids. Here the CDR3 reads CASSPGSAGSPLHF. The covered CDR3 bases are TGTGCCAGCTCACCAGGCTCGGCGGGTTCACCC.

Incomplete CDR3 DNA: TGTGCCAGCTCAGCCCTCCGTGGAGCGGCTGTCTCAGCCAAAAACATT. Protein: CASSALRGAAVSAKNI. In full, the CDR3 reads CASSALRGAAVSAKNIQYF. This chain joins TRBV18 and TRBJ2-4; D might be TRBD2 (5 bases). Read sequence stops 3 residues before the CDR3 end, and the germline J gene provides the missing end. V was pared by 5 bases and J by 0 bases, with 23 bases between. Germline V CDR1 and CDR2: KGHSH, LQKENI. CDR3 length: 19 amino acids.

As regards this clone: The CDR3 goes on 3 residues after the read ends, and that part is filled in from the germline J gene. J is TRBJ2-5 and V is TRBV19; 12 nucleotides agree with TRBD1. V lost 6 bases, J lost 5 bases, and 19 bases stayed unmatched. The germline V gene has CDR1 LNHDA and CDR2 SQIVND (reference sequence). The CDR3 is 19 residues long. The sequenced part of the CDR3 DNA is TGTGCCAGTAGCCTAAGACCGGGACAGGGGGCCGGGTGGTGGGAGACC. It encodes CASSLRPGQGAGWWET. In full, the CDR3 is CASSLRPGQGAGWWETQYF.

This clone was observed a handful of times. The read is 3 residues too short to cover the CDR3 end, so that end is filled in from the germline J gene. The chain joins TRBV19 to TRBJ1-5; D unresolved. The CDR3 runs 17 residues. V was cut by 5 bases and J by 2 bases, with 19 bases left in between. Germline CDR1 LNHDA, CDR2 SQIVND (reference sequence). CDR3: CASSAIVTPWRNQPQHF. CDR3 bases read: TGTGCCAGTAGTGCCATTGTTACCCCTTGGCGCAATCAGCCC.

A note on this clone: The read ends 3 residues shy of where the CDR3 ends; the end is completed using the germline J gene. The V gene is TRBV11-2, the J gene TRBJ2-2, with TRBD1 identical over 11 bases. The CDR3 is made up of 14 amino acids. Germline CDR1 is SGHAT and CDR2 is FQNNGV. V lost 5 bases, J lost 9 bases, and 5 bases stayed unmatched. CDR3 DNA, as far as it was read: TGTGCCAGCAGCATGGGACAGGGGGTATGGGAG. Translated: CASSMGQGVWE. The complete CDR3 sequence is CASSMGQGVWELFF.

Ten or more counts support this clone. The CDR3 goes on 3 residues after the read ends, and that part is filled in from the germline J gene. The chain has TRBV3-1 (or the pseudogene TRBV3-2) and TRBJ2-7, with 8 bases that match TRBD2. This CDR3 spans 16 amino acids. Per germline, CDR1 LGHDT and CDR2 YNNKEL (reference sequence). V shed 0 bases and J 4 bases; nucleotides not matched to a gene: 8. The covered CDR3 bases are TGTGCCAGCAGCCAAGAGGGTCGGGGACTAGTATACGAG. Amino acid sequence: CASSQEGRGLVYE. The whole CDR3 sequence is CASSQEGRGLVYEQYF.

Turning to this clone: The read halts 3 residues ahead of the CDR3 end, with the missing end drawn from the germline J gene. The chain employs TRBV7-9 and TRBJ2-7; 12 nucleotides match TRBD2. This CDR3 is 15 amino acids long. Per the germline V gene, CDR1 is SEHNR and CDR2 is FQNEAQ (reference sequence). The V and J ends lost 5 bases and 6 bases, in that order; junction bases with no gene match: 8. CDR3 sequence: CASSLPASGRVEQYF. CDR3 DNA (partial): TGTGCCAGCAGCCTCCCGGCTAGCGGGAGGGTCGAG. Looking up the rest from reference TRBV7-9 and TRBJ2-7 gives the full variable domain: DTGVSQNPRHKITKRGQNVTFRCDPISEHNRLYWYRQTLGQGPEFLTYFQNEAQLEKSRLLSDRFSAERPKGSFSTLEIQRTEQGDSAMYLCASSLPASGRVEQYFGPGTRLTVT.

Judged by abundance, this clone is medium-sized. The sequence runs out 3 residues before the end of the CDR3; the remainder is reconstructed from the germline J gene. This sample also contains other DNA sequences that code for the same CDR3. This sequence joins TRBV6-9 and TRBJ2-1, with D maybe TRBD1 (5 bases). The CDR3 has 15 residues. Trimming stripped 4 bases from V and 9 bases from J, with 19 bases between. The germline CDR1 and CDR2 sequences are MNHGY and SVAAGI. The DNA read from the CDR3 is TGTGCCAGCAGTTCTACCCAGGGTAACGGTTGTGAG. Amino acids: CASSSTQGNGCE. The full CDR3 protein is CASSSTQGNGCEQFF.

In its sample, this clone was seen many times. The read terminates 3 residues before the CDR3 end, so the remaining end is supplied by the germline J gene. The identical CDR3 is also encoded by other nucleotide sequences in the sample. The chain links TRBV18 to TRBJ1-5; a possible D gene is TRBD1 (6 bases). The CDR3 is 15 residues long. CDR1 and CDR2 from the germline V gene are KGHSH and LQKENI. V lost 2 bases and J 1 base, leaving 9 bases between the germline ends. The CDR3 sequence is CASSPGQGSNQPQHF. The sequenced part of the CDR3 DNA is TGTGCCAGCTCACCAGGGCAGGGGAGCAATCAGCCC.

This clone was found a few times. The read is 3 residues too short to cover the CDR3 end, so that end is filled in from the germline J gene. The chain links TRBV7-3 to TRBJ2-3; TRBD1 is a possible D gene (6 bases). This CDR3 is built from 15 residues. The V and J ends lost 8 bases and 0 bases respectively, with 15 bases between them. Germline CDR1 SGHTA, CDR2 FQGTGA. The sequenced part of the CDR3 DNA is TGTGCCAGCTCCAGGGGTCCCACTAGCACAGATACG. Translated: CASSRGPTSTDT. The whole CDR3 sequence is CASSRGPTSTDTQYF. The variable domain in full, with the rest retrieved from reference TRBV7-3 and TRBJ2-3, is GAGVSQTPSNKVTEKGKYVELRCDPISGHTALYWYRQSLGQGPEFLIYFQGTGAADDSGLPNDRFFAVRPEGSVSTLKIQRTERGDSAVYLCASSRGPTSTDTQYFGPGTRLTVL.

This clone was counted many times. The read ends 3 residues before the CDR3 terminus; that terminus is restored from the germline J gene. The chain carries TRBV5-6 and TRBJ2-3; either TRBD1 or TRBD2 may fit D (7 bases each). V was pared by 3 bases and J by 6 bases, with 17 bases between. This CDR3 is built from 15 residues. Germline V gene data show CDR1 as SGHDT and CDR2 as YYEEEE. CDR3 sequence: CASSSRGGGADTQYF. The CDR3 DNA, read in part, is TGTGCCAGCAGCTCCCGGGGAGGGGGCGCCGATACG.

The CDR3 reads CASSGTGVTTDTQYF. CDR3 DNA, as far as it was read: TGTGCCAGTAGCGGGACAGGGGTCACCACAGATACG. The chain recombines TRBV19 with TRBJ2-3; 10 bases agree with TRBD1. The missing CDR3 end, 3 residues past where the read stops, is filled in from the germline J gene. V shed 6 bases and J 2 bases; nucleotides not matched to a gene: 5. The CDR3 totals 15 residues. Germline lookup yields CDR1 LNHDA and CDR2 SQIVND (reference sequence).